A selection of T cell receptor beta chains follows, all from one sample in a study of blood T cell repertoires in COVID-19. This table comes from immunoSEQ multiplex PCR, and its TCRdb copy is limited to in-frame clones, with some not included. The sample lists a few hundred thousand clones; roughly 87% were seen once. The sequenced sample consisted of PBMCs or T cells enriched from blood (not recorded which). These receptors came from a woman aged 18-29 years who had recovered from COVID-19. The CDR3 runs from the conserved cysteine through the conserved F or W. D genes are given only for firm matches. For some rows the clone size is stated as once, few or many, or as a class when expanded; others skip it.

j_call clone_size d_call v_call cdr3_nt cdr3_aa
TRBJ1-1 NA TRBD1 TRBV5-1 TGCGCCAGCAGCTTGGATGGGCAGGGGGCGCACACTGAAGCTTTCTTT CASSLDGQGAHTEAFF
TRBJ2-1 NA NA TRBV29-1 TGCAGCGTCCGAGGCGGATTTTTTGGGAATGAGCAGTTCTTC CSVRGGFFGNEQFF
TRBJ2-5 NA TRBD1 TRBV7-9 TGTGCCAGCAGCCAGACAGGGGGGGAGACCCAGTACTTC CASSQTGGETQYF
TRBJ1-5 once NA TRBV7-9 TGTGCCAGCAGCTTAGCAGGGGAGGGTCAGCCCCAGCATTTT CASSLAGEGQPQHF
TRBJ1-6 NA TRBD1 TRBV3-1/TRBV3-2 TGTGCCAGCAGCCGCCTAGGGACAGGTTTTTCACCCCTCCACTTT CASSRLGTGFSPLHF
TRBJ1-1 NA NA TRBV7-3 TGTGCCAGCAGCTTAACTCCTATTGTGAACACTGAAGCTTTCTTT CASSLTPIVNTEAFF
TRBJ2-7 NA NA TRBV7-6 TGTGCCAGCAGCGAGCAGGGTTGGAGGGGTTCTCTCTACGAGCAGTACTTC CASSEQGWRGSLYEQYF
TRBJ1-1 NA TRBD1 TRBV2 TGTGCCAGCAGCCCAGACAGGGTGGGGAGGAACACTGAAGCTTTCTTT CASSPDRVGRNTEAFF
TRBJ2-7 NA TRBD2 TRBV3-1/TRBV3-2 TGTGCCAGCAGCCCCGGGGTAGCGGGATTCTCCTACGAGCAGTACTTC CASSPGVAGFSYEQYF
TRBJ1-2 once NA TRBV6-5 TGTGCCAGCAGTCCCGGGACAAGGACATATGGCTACACCTTC CASSPGTRTYGYTF
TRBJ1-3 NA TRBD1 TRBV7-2 TGTGCCAGCAGCTTCACACAGGGGGCATCTGGAAACACCATATATTTT CASSFTQGASGNTIYF
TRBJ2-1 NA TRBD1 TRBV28 TGTGCCAGCAGTTTTTATTTTGGGACAGGGGATCACAATGAGCAGTTCTTC CASSFYFGTGDHNEQFF
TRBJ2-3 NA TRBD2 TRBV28 TGTGCCAGCACTAATAGCGGGGGGGTCACAGATACGCAGTATTTT CASTNSGGVTDTQYF
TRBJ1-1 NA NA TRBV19 TGTGCCAGTAGAGACACTTTCAATAGAGCTTTCTTT CASRDTFNRAFF
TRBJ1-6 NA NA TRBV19 TGTGCCAGTAGTGTGCCGCGGGGCTGGGATAATTCACCCCTCCACTTT CASSVPRGWDNSPLHF
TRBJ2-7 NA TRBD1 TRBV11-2 TGTGCCAGCAGCCCGCGGACAGGGGTCTACGAGCAGTACTTC CASSPRTGVYEQYF
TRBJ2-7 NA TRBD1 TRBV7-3 TGTGCCAGCAGCCCCAGACAGGGATCCTACGAGCAGTACTTC CASSPRQGSYEQYF
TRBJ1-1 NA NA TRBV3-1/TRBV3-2 TGTGCCAGCAGCCGCGCAGGGGAGTTGGGGACTGAAGCTTTCTTT CASSRAGELGTEAFF